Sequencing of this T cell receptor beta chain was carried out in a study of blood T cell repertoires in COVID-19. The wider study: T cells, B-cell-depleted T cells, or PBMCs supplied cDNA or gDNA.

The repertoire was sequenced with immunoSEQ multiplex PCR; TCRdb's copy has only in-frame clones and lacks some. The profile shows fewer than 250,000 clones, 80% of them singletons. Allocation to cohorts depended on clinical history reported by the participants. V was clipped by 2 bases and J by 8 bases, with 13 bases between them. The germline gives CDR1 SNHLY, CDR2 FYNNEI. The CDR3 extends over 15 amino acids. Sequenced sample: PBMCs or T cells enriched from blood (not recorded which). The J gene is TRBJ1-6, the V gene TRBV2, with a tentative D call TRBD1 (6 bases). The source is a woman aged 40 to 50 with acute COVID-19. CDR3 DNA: TGTGCCAGCAGTGAAAGTACAGGGTCTTATTCACCCCTCCACTTT. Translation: CASSESTGSYSPLHF.